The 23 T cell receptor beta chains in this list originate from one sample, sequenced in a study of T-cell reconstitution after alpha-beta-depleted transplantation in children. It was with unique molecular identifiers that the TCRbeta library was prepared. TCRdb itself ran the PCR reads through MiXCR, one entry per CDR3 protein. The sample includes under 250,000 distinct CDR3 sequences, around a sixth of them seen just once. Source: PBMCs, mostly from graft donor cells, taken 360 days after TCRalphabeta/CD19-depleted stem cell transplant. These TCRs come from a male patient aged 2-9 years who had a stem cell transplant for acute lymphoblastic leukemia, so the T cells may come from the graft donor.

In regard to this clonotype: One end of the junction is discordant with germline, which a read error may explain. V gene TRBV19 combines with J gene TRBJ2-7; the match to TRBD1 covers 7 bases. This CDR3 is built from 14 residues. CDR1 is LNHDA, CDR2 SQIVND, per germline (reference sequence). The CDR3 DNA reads TGTACCAGTAAGCCGGGACAGCCTCCCTACGAGCAGTACTTC. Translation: CTSKPGQPPYEQYF.

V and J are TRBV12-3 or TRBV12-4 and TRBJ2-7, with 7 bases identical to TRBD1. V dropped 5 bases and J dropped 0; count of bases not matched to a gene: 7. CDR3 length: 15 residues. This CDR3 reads CASSARQGRSYEQYF. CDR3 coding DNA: TGTGCCAGCAGTGCCAGACAGGGACGCTCCTACGAGCAGTACTTC.

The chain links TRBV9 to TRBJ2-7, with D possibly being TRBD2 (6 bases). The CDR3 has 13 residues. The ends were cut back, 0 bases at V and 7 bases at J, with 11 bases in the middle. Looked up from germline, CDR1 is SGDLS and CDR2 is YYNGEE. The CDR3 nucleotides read TGTGCCAGCAGCGTAGCTGGGGGGATTGAGCAGTACTTC. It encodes CASSVAGGIEQYF. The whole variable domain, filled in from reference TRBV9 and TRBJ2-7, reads DSGVTQTPKHLITATGQRVTLRCSPRSGDLSVYWYQQSLDQGLQFLIQYYNGEERAKGNILERFSAQQFPDLHSELNLSSLELGDSALYFCASSVAGGIEQYFGPGTRLTVT.

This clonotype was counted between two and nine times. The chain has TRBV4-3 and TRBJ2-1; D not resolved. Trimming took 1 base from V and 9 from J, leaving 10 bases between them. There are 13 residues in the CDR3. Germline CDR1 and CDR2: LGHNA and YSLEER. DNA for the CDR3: TGCGCCAGCAGCCAAGGAAGAGGAAGTGAGCAGTTCTTC. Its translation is CASSQGRGSEQFF.

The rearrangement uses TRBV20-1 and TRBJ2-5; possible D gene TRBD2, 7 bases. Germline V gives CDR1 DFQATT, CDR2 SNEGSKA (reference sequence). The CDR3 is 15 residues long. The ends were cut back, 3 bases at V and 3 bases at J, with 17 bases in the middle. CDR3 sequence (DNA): TGCAGTGCTAGTGTTCCGGGGGGACATAAAGAGACCCAGTACTTC. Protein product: CSASVPGGHKETQYF.

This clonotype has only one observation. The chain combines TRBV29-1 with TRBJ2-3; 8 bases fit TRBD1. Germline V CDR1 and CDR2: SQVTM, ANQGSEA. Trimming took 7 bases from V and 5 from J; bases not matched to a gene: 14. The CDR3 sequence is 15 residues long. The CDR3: CSADRAHRMLDTQYF. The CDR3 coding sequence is TGCAGCGCGGACAGGGCGCACCGTATGCTAGATACGCAGTATTTT.

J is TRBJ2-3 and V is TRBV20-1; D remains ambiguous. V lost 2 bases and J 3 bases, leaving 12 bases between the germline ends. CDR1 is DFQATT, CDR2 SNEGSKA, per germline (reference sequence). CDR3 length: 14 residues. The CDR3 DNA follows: TGCAGTGCTAGAATGGCCCACTGGACAGATACGCAGTATTTT. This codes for CSARMAHWTDTQYF.

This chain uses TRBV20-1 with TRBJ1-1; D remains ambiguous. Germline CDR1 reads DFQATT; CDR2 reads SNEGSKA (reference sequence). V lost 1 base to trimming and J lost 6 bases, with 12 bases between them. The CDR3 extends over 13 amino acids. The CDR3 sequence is CSARVGIGPEAFF. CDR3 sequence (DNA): TGCAGTGCTAGAGTTGGGATCGGTCCTGAAGCTTTCTTT.

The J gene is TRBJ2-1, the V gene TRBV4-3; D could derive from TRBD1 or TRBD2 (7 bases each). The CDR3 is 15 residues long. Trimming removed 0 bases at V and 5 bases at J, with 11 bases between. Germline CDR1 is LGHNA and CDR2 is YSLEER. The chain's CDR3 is CASSQDQGGNNEQFF. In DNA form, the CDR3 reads TGCGCCAGCAGCCAAGATCAGGGGGGGAACAATGAGCAGTTCTTC.

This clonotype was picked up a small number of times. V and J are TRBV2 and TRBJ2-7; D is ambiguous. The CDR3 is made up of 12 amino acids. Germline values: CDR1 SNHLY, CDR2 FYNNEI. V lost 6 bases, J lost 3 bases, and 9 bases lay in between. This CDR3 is CASSWVFYEQYF. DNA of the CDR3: TGTGCCAGCAGCTGGGTTTTCTACGAGCAGTACTTC.

The CDR3 bases are TGTGCCAGCAGCCCCCGCGCAGATACCTACGAGCAGTACTTC. It encodes CASSPRADTYEQYF. The chain carries TRBV4-2 and TRBJ2-7; D uncertain. Germline assignment: CDR1 LGHNA and CDR2 YNFKEQ. The CDR3 extends over 14 amino acids. Deletions cut 4 bases from V and 2 bases from J, with 12 bases between.

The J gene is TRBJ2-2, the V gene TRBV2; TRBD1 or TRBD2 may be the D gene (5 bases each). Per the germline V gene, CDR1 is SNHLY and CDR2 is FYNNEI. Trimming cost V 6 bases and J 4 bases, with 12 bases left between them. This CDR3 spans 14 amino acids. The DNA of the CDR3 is TGTGCCAGCAGGGGACGAAGCGGCACCGGGGAGCTGTTTTTT. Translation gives CASRGRSGTGELFF.

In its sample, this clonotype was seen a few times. In nucleotides, the CDR3 is TGTGCCAGCAGCCAATCAAGATTGACTGAAGCTTTCTTT. This gives the protein CASSQSRLTEAFF. The V and J genes are TRBV12-3 or TRBV12-4 and TRBJ1-1; D uncertain. The CDR3 has 13 residues. Trimming took 6 bases from V and 5 from J, leaving 13 bases between them.

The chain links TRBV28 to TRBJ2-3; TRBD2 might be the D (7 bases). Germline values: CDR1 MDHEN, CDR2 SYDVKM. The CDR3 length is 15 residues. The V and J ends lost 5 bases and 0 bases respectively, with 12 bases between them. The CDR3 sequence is CASSAGATSTDTQYF. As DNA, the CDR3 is TGTGCCAGCAGTGCGGGGGCCACTAGCACAGATACGCAGTATTTT.

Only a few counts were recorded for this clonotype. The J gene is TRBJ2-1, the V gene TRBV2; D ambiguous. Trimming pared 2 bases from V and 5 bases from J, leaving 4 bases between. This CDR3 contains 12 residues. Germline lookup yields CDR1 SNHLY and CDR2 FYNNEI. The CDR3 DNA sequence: TGTGCCAGCAGTGAACTACACAATGAGCAGTTCTTC. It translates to CASSELHNEQFF.

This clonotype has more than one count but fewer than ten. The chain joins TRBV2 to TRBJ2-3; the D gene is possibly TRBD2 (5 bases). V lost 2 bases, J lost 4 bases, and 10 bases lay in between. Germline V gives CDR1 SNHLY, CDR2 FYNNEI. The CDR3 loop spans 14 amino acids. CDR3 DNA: TGTGCCAGCAGTGAAAACGGGGTGGCAGATACGCAGTATTTT. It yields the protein CASSENGVADTQYF.

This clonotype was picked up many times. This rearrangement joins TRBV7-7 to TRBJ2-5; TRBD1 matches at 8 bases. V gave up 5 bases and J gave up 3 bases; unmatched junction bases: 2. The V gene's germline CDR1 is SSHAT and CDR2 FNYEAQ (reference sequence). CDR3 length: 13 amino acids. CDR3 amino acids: CASSVDREETQYF. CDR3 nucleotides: TGTGCCAGCAGCGTGGACAGGGAAGAGACCCAGTACTTC.

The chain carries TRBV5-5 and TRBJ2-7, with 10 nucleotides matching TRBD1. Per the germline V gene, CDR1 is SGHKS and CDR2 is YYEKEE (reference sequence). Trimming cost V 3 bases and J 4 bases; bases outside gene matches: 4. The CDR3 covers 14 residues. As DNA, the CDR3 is TGTGCCAGCAGCTGGGGGACAGGGGAATACGAGCAGTACTTC. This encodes CASSWGTGEYEQYF.

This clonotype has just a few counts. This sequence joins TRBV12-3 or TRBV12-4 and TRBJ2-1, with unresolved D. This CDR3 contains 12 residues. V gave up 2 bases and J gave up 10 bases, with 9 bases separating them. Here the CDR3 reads CASSLSPLEQFF. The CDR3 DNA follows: TGTGCCAGCAGTTTATCCCCATTGGAGCAGTTCTTC.

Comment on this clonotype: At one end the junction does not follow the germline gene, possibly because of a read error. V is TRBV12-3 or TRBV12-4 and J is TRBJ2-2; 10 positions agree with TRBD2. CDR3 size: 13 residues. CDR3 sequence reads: CASRSPPSGSPLF. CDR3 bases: TGTGCCAGCAGATCCCCCCCTAGCGGGAGTCCCCTTTTC.

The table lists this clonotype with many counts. CDR3 DNA: TGTGCCAGCAGCCAAGCGACAGGGAAGCATCAGCCCCAGCATTTT. This encodes CASSQATGKHQPQHF. This sequence joins TRBV7-2 and TRBJ1-5, with 7 positions matching TRBD1. The germline gives CDR1 SGHTA, CDR2 FQGNSA. CDR3 length: 15 residues. Trimming at V came to 5 bases and at J to 5 bases, leaving 9 bases not matched to a gene.

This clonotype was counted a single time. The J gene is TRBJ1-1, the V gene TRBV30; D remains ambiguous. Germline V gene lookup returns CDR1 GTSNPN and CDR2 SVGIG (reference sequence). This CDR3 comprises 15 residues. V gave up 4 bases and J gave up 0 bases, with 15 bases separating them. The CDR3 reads CAWTNPRRVNTEAFF. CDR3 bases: TGTGCCTGGACCAACCCCAGAAGGGTGAACACTGAAGCTTTCTTT.

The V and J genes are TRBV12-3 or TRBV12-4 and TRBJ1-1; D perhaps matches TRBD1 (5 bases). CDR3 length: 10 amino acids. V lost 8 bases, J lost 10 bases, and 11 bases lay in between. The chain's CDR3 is CASGFGGAFF. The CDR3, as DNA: TGTGCCAGCGGATTTGGGGGAGCTTTCTTT.